Below, 9 T cell receptor beta chains from the same sample are listed, as sequenced in a study of blood T cell repertoires in COVID-19. Libraries were prepared by immunoSEQ multiplex PCR; TCRdb keeps only in-frame clonotypes and omits some of them. Among around 300,000 clones, over 75% were seen once, and the ten largest hold 1%. Sequencing was carried out using peripheral blood. The receptors come from a man aged 50-60 years with active or convalescent COVID-19.

This rearrangement joins TRBV20-1 to TRBJ2-3; TRBD2 matches at 11 bases. There are 16 residues in the CDR3. The J segment lost 3 bases and the V segment lost 3 bases, leaving 8 bases of the junction unmatched. Germline CDR1 is DFQATT and CDR2 is SNEGSKA (reference sequence). CDR3 in DNA: TGCAGTGCTAGTACGGCTAGCGGGGGGAATACAGATACGCAGTATTTT. Its translation is CSASTASGGNTDTQYF.

The gene calls are TRBV6-5 and TRBJ2-7; TRBD1 matches 7 bases. The CDR3 extends over 14 amino acids. The junction had 10 bases not matched to a gene; V was cut back by 6 bases and J by 5 bases. Germline values: CDR1 MNHEY, CDR2 SVGAGI. The CDR3 DNA reads TGTGCCAGCAGCCTACGTAACGACAGGGACGAGCAGTACTTC. Encoded protein: CASSLRNDRDEQYF.

The chain is built from TRBV4-2 and TRBJ2-3; no firm D call. CDR3 length: 16 amino acids. Looked up from germline, CDR1 is LGHNA and CDR2 is YNFKEQ. Trimming took 0 bases from V and 2 from J, leaving 12 bases between them. CDR3 DNA sequence: TGTGCCAGCAGCCAAGAAGCGCCGCTTTCCACAGATACGCAGTATTTT. Protein product: CASSQEAPLSTDTQYF.

The chain is built from TRBV3-1 (or the pseudogene TRBV3-2) and TRBJ2-1; maybe TRBD2 (6 bases). From germline, CDR1 is LGHDT and CDR2 YNNKEL (reference sequence). Between the trimmed V and J ends, which lost 0 bases and 6 bases, there was a span of 18 bases. This CDR3 is 17 amino acids long. CDR3 coding DNA: TGTGCCAGCAGCCAAGAGCCCGCTAGCTCAGCGGGCAATGAGCAGTTCTTC. Protein sequence: CASSQEPASSAGNEQFF.

The J gene is TRBJ2-7, the V gene TRBV27; TRBD1 aligns across 9 bases. Germline CDR1 and CDR2: MNHEY and SMNVEV (reference sequence). CDR3 length: 15 residues. Trimming removed 6 bases from V and 0 bases from J; junction bases left unmatched: 6. CDR3 DNA sequence: TGTGCCAGCAGCCCAGGACAGGGGTCCTCCTACGAGCAGTACTTC. This gives the protein CASSPGQGSSYEQYF.

The chain joins TRBV9 to TRBJ2-7, with D perhaps TRBD1 (5 bases). The CDR3 runs 15 residues. The germline V and J ends were trimmed by 2 bases and 2 bases, with 14 bases remaining between them. Germline CDR1 and CDR2: SGDLS and YYNGEE. In DNA form, the CDR3 reads TGTGCCAGCAGCGTGGGCTCAGGGATCCCCTACGAGCAGTACTTC. This encodes CASSVGSGIPYEQYF.

The J gene is TRBJ2-5, the V gene TRBV2, with TRBD2 identical over 8 bases. Germline CDR1 SNHLY, CDR2 FYNNEI. The CDR3 length is 18 residues. The V gene end was trimmed by 2 bases and the J gene end by 2 bases; junction bases not matched to a gene: 13. CDR3 in DNA: TGTGCCAGCAGTGAAAGGGTCTCAAGCGGGGGAATACAAGAGACCCAGTACTTC. It translates to CASSERVSSGGIQETQYF.

The chain recombines TRBV5-1 with TRBJ2-2; 8 bases agree with TRBD2. J lost 0 bases, V lost 10 bases, and 11 bases had no gene match. CDR1 is SGHRS, CDR2 YFSETQ, per germline. CDR3 length: 16 amino acids. The CDR3, as DNA: TGCGCCCGCGGGGGGAGGGGCAGCGCGAACACCGGGGAGCTGTTTTTT. It yields the protein CARGGRGSANTGELFF.

This clone was found a few times. The rearrangement uses TRBV5-6 and TRBJ1-2; D may be TRBD1 (6 bases). CDR1 and CDR2 from the germline V gene are SGHDT and YYEEEE. This CDR3 contains 15 residues. V was trimmed by 4 bases and J by 4 bases, leaving 17 bases between them. The CDR3, as DNA: TGTGCCAGCAGCATAGGGGGGGCTCTTATCTATGGCTACACCTTC. Translation: CASSIGGALIYGYTF.